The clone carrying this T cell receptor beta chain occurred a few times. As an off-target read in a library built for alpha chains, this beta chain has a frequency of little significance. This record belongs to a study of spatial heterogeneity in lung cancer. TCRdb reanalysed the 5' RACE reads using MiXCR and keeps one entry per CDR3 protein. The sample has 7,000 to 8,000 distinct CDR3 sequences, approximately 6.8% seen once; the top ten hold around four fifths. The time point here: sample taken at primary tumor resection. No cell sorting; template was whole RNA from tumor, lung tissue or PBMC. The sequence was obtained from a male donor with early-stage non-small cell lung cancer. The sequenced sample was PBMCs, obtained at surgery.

DNA of the CDR3: TGCGCCAGCAGCTCCACCTCTCGACAGGGGGCTCATGAAAAACTGTTTTTT. Protein sequence: CASSSTSRQGAHEKLFF. V gene TRBV5-1 combines with J gene TRBJ1-4; 10 nucleotides agree with TRBD1. Germline V gives CDR1 SGHRS, CDR2 YFSETQ. The V and J ends lost 3 bases and 6 bases, in that order; junction bases with no gene match: 11. The CDR3 consists of 17 residues.